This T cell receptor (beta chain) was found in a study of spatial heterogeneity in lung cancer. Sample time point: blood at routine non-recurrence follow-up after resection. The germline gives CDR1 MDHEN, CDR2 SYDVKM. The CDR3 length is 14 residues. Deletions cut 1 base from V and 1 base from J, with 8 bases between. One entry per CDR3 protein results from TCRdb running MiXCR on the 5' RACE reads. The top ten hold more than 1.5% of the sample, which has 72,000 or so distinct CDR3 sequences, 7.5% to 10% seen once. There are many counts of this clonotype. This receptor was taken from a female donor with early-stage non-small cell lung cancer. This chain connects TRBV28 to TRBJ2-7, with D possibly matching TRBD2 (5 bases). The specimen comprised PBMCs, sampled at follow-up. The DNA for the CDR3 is TGTGCCAGCAGTTTATATAGGAGGTCCTACGAGCAGTACTTC. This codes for CASSLYRRSYEQYF.